A selection of T cell receptor beta chains follows, all from one sample in a study of T cell responses to AZD1222 COVID-19 vaccine. Repertoires were generated with immunoSEQ multiplex PCR, while TCRdb's copy carries only in-frame clones and drops some. The data show approximately 64,000 clones, around nine tenths seen once. The specimen comprised peripheral blood, sampled 28 days after the second dose of the MenACWY control vaccine. The receptors come from an adult who received the MenACWY meningococcal vaccine as a control. Both conserved end residues are part of each CDR3. D genes are given only for firm matches. Clone size is given for some rows only: seen once, a few or many times, or a class if the clone is expanded.

v_gene: TRBV30
j_gene: TRBJ1-6
d_gene: .
abundance: .
CDR3aa: CAWSSGDNSPLHF
CDR3nt: TGTGCCTGGAGTTCAGGGGACAATTCACCCCTCCACTTT

v_gene: TRBV6-6
j_gene: TRBJ1-3
d_gene: .
abundance: .
CDR3aa: CASSRSDRIPGNTIYF
CDR3nt: TGTGCCAGCAGTCGAAGTGACAGGATCCCTGGAAACACCATATATTTT

v_gene: TRBV28
j_gene: TRBJ1-3
d_gene: .
abundance: .
CDR3aa: CASSPAGLLIGNTIYF
CDR3nt: TGTGCCAGCAGTCCGGCGGGACTTCTTATTGGAAACACCATATATTTT

v_gene: TRBV7-6
j_gene: TRBJ2-7
d_gene: TRBD2
abundance: .
CDR3aa: CASSLTRASGTSAYEQYF
CDR3nt: TGTGCCAGCAGCTTAACCCGGGCTAGCGGGACCTCTGCCTACGAGCAGTACTTC

v_gene: TRBV27
j_gene: TRBJ1-5
d_gene: .
abundance: .
CDR3aa: CASSLSPNQPQHF
CDR3nt: TGTGCCAGCAGTCTCAGTCCCAATCAGCCCCAGCATTTT

v_gene: TRBV6-5
j_gene: TRBJ2-1
d_gene: TRBD1
abundance: .
CDR3aa: CASSYWGQGANNEQFF
CDR3nt: TGTGCCAGCAGTTATTGGGGACAGGGGGCTAACAATGAGCAGTTCTTC

v_gene: TRBV27
j_gene: TRBJ2-7
d_gene: TRBD2
abundance: .
CDR3aa: CTSSRGLALAYEQYF
CDR3nt: TGTACCAGCAGTCGTGGACTAGCGTTAGCCTACGAGCAGTACTTC

v_gene: TRBV3-1/TRBV3-2
j_gene: TRBJ2-7
d_gene: .
abundance: .
CDR3aa: CASSQTVTDIYEQYF
CDR3nt: TGTGCCAGCAGCCAAACCGTGACCGATATCTACGAGCAGTACTTC

v_gene: TRBV19
j_gene: TRBJ1-1
d_gene: .
abundance: once
CDR3aa: CASSDGWTEAFF
CDR3nt: TGTGCCAGTAGCGACGGGTGGACTGAAGCTTTCTTT

v_gene: TRBV11-2
j_gene: TRBJ1-3
d_gene: .
abundance: .
CDR3aa: CASQGSGNTIYF
CDR3nt: TGTGCCAGTCAGGGGTCTGGAAACACCATATATTTT

v_gene: TRBV5-1
j_gene: TRBJ2-4
d_gene: TRBD2
abundance: .
CDR3aa: CASSLRTSGRPKNIQYF
CDR3nt: TGCGCCAGCAGCTTAAGAACTAGCGGGAGGCCGAAAAACATTCAGTACTTC

v_gene: TRBV7-2
j_gene: TRBJ1-3
d_gene: .
abundance: .
CDR3aa: CASSSVPTSGNTIYF
CDR3nt: TGTGCCAGCAGTAGTGTCCCAACCTCTGGAAACACCATATATTTT

v_gene: TRBV6-1
j_gene: TRBJ2-1
d_gene: .
abundance: .
CDR3aa: CASSEGLVREQFF
CDR3nt: TGTGCCAGCAGTGAAGGACTCGTACGGGAGCAGTTCTTC

v_gene: TRBV7-9
j_gene: TRBJ2-7
d_gene: TRBD2
abundance: .
CDR3aa: CASSPGLAGDIPEQYF
CDR3nt: TGTGCCAGCAGCCCCGGACTAGCGGGAGATATACCCGAGCAGTACTTC

v_gene: TRBV6-6
j_gene: TRBJ2-2
d_gene: .
abundance: .
CDR3aa: CASSFGGQGELFF
CDR3nt: TGTGCCAGCAGTTTTGGGGGCCAAGGGGAGCTGTTTTTT

v_gene: TRBV6-5
j_gene: TRBJ1-4
d_gene: .
abundance: medium-sized
CDR3aa: CASMRLPSTNEKLFF
CDR3nt: TGTGCCAGCATGCGTCTTCCCTCAACTAATGAAAAACTGTTTTTT

v_gene: TRBV2
j_gene: TRBJ2-3
d_gene: .
abundance: once
CDR3aa: CASGWIEQGGDTQYF
CDR3nt: TGTGCCAGCGGTTGGATTGAACAAGGGGGGGATACGCAGTATTTT

v_gene: TRBV4-1
j_gene: TRBJ2-2
d_gene: .
abundance: .
CDR3aa: CASSRGTDILAPGELFF
CDR3nt: TGCGCCAGCAGCCGTGGGACAGACATACTAGCGCCCGGGGAGCTGTTTTTT

v_gene: TRBV7-8
j_gene: TRBJ2-1
d_gene: .
abundance: .
CDR3aa: CASSLTVEQFF
CDR3nt: TGTGCCAGCAGCTTAACGGTAGAGCAGTTCTTC

v_gene: TRBV7-2
j_gene: TRBJ2-7
d_gene: .
abundance: .
CDR3aa: CASSATRSGEQYF
CDR3nt: TGTGCCAGCAGCGCAACCCGGTCTGGTGAGCAGTACTTC

v_gene: TRBV7-8
j_gene: TRBJ2-1
d_gene: .
abundance: .
CDR3aa: CASSQLGSRSYNEQFF
CDR3nt: TGTGCCAGCAGCCAGCTGGGGTCCCGCTCCTACAATGAGCAGTTCTTC

v_gene: TRBV14
j_gene: TRBJ2-1
d_gene: TRBD1
abundance: .
CDR3aa: CASSRYTGQGPDEQFF
CDR3nt: TGTGCCAGCAGCCGCTATACGGGACAGGGCCCTGATGAGCAGTTCTTC

v_gene: TRBV2
j_gene: TRBJ2-7
d_gene: .
abundance: once
CDR3aa: CASFMYEQYF
CDR3nt: TGTGCCTCCTTTATGTACGAGCAGTACTTC

v_gene: TRBV13
j_gene: TRBJ1-2
d_gene: .
abundance: few
CDR3aa: CASSPGPRGYGYTF
CDR3nt: TGTGCCAGCAGCCCCGGGCCCAGAGGGTATGGCTACACCTTC

v_gene: TRBV24-1
j_gene: TRBJ1-5
d_gene: TRBD1
abundance: .
CDR3aa: CATSDHRQGGDQPQHF
CDR3nt: TGTGCCACCAGTGATCATAGACAGGGTGGGGATCAGCCCCAGCATTTT

v_gene: TRBV16
j_gene: TRBJ2-7
d_gene: .
abundance: .
CDR3aa: CASSQFTAEGEQYF
CDR3nt: TGTGCCAGCAGCCAATTTACAGCCGAGGGGGAGCAGTACTTC

v_gene: TRBV14
j_gene: TRBJ1-5
d_gene: .
abundance: .
CDR3aa: CASSQVGGYSNQPQHF
CDR3nt: TGTGCCAGCAGCCAAGTGGGCGGTTATAGCAATCAGCCCCAGCATTTT

v_gene: TRBV6-5
j_gene: TRBJ1-5
d_gene: TRBD1
abundance: .
CDR3aa: CASRVDRGVNQPQHF
CDR3nt: TGTGCCAGCAGAGTCGACAGGGGGGTTAATCAGCCCCAGCATTTT

v_gene: TRBV3-1/TRBV3-2
j_gene: TRBJ1-5
d_gene: .
abundance: .
CDR3aa: CASSQEGNQPQHF
CDR3nt: TGTGCCAGCAGCCAAGAAGGTAATCAGCCCCAGCATTTT

v_gene: TRBV12-3/TRBV12-4
j_gene: TRBJ1-5
d_gene: .
abundance: .
CDR3aa: CASSLNQPQHF
CDR3nt: TGTGCCAGCAGTTTGAATCAGCCCCAGCATTTT

v_gene: TRBV5-1
j_gene: TRBJ2-7
d_gene: .
abundance: .
CDR3aa: CASSLSGNEQYF
CDR3nt: TGCGCCAGCAGCCTTAGTGGGAACGAGCAGTACTTC

v_gene: TRBV29-1
j_gene: TRBJ1-1
d_gene: .
abundance: .
CDR3aa: CSGEDLENTEAFF
CDR3nt: TGCAGCGGAGAAGATTTAGAGAACACTGAAGCTTTCTTT

v_gene: TRBV10-2
j_gene: TRBJ2-7
d_gene: TRBD2
abundance: .
CDR3aa: CASSDYSGVPWEQYF
CDR3nt: TGCGCCAGCAGTGACTATAGCGGGGTCCCCTGGGAGCAGTACTTC

v_gene: TRBV2
j_gene: TRBJ2-2
d_gene: .
abundance: .
CDR3aa: CASLREFNTGELFF
CDR3nt: TGTGCCAGCTTAAGGGAGTTTAACACCGGGGAGCTGTTTTTT

v_gene: TRBV29-1
j_gene: TRBJ2-7
d_gene: .
abundance: .
CDR3aa: CSVTGGGQTPYEQYF
CDR3nt: TGCAGCGTCACGGGCGGGGGACAGACGCCCTACGAGCAGTACTTC

v_gene: TRBV10-3
j_gene: TRBJ2-2
d_gene: TRBD1
abundance: .
CDR3aa: CAISADRTAGELFF
CDR3nt: TGTGCCATCAGTGCGGACAGGACCGCCGGGGAGCTGTTTTTT

v_gene: TRBV4-1
j_gene: TRBJ1-1
d_gene: .
abundance: .
CDR3aa: CASSPGAMNTEAFF
CDR3nt: TGCGCCAGCAGCCCAGGGGCAATGAACACTGAAGCTTTCTTT

v_gene: TRBV28
j_gene: TRBJ2-3
d_gene: .
abundance: .
CDR3aa: CASSSQGLYTDTQYF
CDR3nt: TGTGCCAGCAGTTCTCAGGGGCTTTACACAGATACGCAGTATTTT

v_gene: TRBV19
j_gene: TRBJ2-5
d_gene: TRBD1
abundance: .
CDR3aa: CATRGTGSIETQYF
CDR3nt: TGTGCCACCCGGGGGACAGGATCAATAGAGACCCAGTACTTC

v_gene: TRBV29-1
j_gene: TRBJ1-1
d_gene: .
abundance: .
CDR3aa: CSVERPGRTEAFF
CDR3nt: TGCAGCGTTGAGCGCCCGGGTAGGACTGAAGCTTTCTTT

v_gene: TRBV19
j_gene: TRBJ1-6
d_gene: .
abundance: .
CDR3aa: CASSLREGSPLHF
CDR3nt: TGTGCCAGTAGTTTAAGGGAGGGATCACCCCTCCACTTT

v_gene: TRBV5-1
j_gene: TRBJ2-3
d_gene: TRBD1
abundance: .
CDR3aa: CASSLGRQGAADTQYF
CDR3nt: TGCGCCAGCAGCTTGGGCAGACAGGGGGCGGCAGATACGCAGTATTTT

v_gene: TRBV6-2/TRBV6-3
j_gene: TRBJ2-7
d_gene: TRBD1
abundance: .
CDR3aa: CASSNQITGTGDNYEQYF
CDR3nt: TGTGCCAGCAGTAACCAAATTACCGGGACAGGGGACAACTACGAGCAGTACTTC

v_gene: TRBV9
j_gene: TRBJ2-5
d_gene: TRBD1
abundance: .
CDR3aa: CASSPGGAETQYF
CDR3nt: TGTGCCAGCAGCCCAGGGGGCGCCGAGACCCAGTACTTC

v_gene: TRBV14
j_gene: TRBJ2-7
d_gene: TRBD2
abundance: .
CDR3aa: CASSQGGRVYEQYF
CDR3nt: TGTGCCAGCAGCCAAGGGGGGAGGGTTTACGAGCAGTACTTC

v_gene: TRBV28
j_gene: TRBJ1-5
d_gene: TRBD1
abundance: .
CDR3aa: CASADRDHQPQHF
CDR3nt: TGTGCCAGCGCAGACAGGGACCATCAGCCCCAGCATTTT

v_gene: TRBV6-5
j_gene: TRBJ2-7
d_gene: .
abundance: .
CDR3aa: CASSDRMGESEQYF
CDR3nt: TGTGCCAGCAGCGACCGGATGGGGGAGAGCGAGCAGTACTTC

v_gene: TRBV29-1
j_gene: TRBJ2-3
d_gene: .
abundance: .
CDR3aa: CSVLGALTDTQYF
CDR3nt: TGCAGCGTTCTGGGGGCCCTCACAGATACGCAGTATTTT

v_gene: TRBV4-1
j_gene: TRBJ2-2
d_gene: .
abundance: .
CDR3aa: CASSQGLDNTGELFF
CDR3nt: TGCGCCAGCAGCCAAGGACTAGATAACACCGGGGAGCTGTTTTTT